This record looks at one TCR beta chain sequence and its context. Its matching antigen is unknown. From the RT-PCR reads, TCRdb called clonotypes with MiXCR, one entry per CDR3 protein. The sample includes 500,000 to 550,000 distinct CDR3 sequences, roughly 7.6% of them seen just once. The CDR3 length is 11 residues. With 3 bases removed from V and 6 bases from J, the gap between germline ends came to 8 bases. The germline V gene encodes CDR1 DFQATT and CDR2 SNEGSKA (reference sequence). This specimen belongs to a study of response to subunit inactivated influenza vaccine. Findings and caveats of the study: The authors suggested that every seasonal influenza vaccination recruits few new T cells.

This chain links TRBV20-1 with TRBJ1-2; D possibly corresponds to TRBD1 (5 bases). The sequencing used PBMCs from blood, collected roughly 24 months after vaccination. The origin of this receptor is a man aged 50 to 69 who received an inactivated influenza vaccine. This chain's CDR3 is CSASHRHGYTF. As DNA, the CDR3 is TGCAGTGCTAGCCACAGGCATGGCTACACCTTC.